This T cell receptor beta chain was observed in a study of blood T cell dynamics during melanoma immunotherapy (dated by TCRdb to about 2020). Regarding the complete study: Patients had metastatic melanoma and received first-line pembrolizumab or nivolumab plus ipilimumab as standard of care in the United Kingdom. To identify early correlates of response, the study profiled peripheral T cell receptor repertoires in patients with metastatic melanoma before and after one cycle of checkpoint inhibitor therapy. The training cohort consisted of consecutive patients, while an additional independent group of patients from the same centre was pooled to form an external validation set.

Based on the germline V gene, the CDR1 and CDR2 sequences are SGHVS and FQNEAQ. V is clipped by 5 bases and J by 2 bases, and the sequence between their germline boundaries is 16 bases long. From its cysteine to its phenylalanine, the CDR3 spans 16 amino acids. Kept here is only the CDR3 DNA, which spans 48 bases and is read in frame from base 1. General findings and caveats noted by the study authors: The relatively small sample size was acknowledged as a potential limitation on generalization of the results. A bifurcated reorganization of the PBMC repertoire at W3, with increased clonality or increased diversity, was observed in patients who later achieved disease control, unlike in progressors. The study could not determine whether the T cell clones driving repertoire changes were melanoma-specific or reflected general immune activation.

A remark on this clone: Its antigen is unknown. Within one base of it there is no much larger clone, and no base qualities were kept.

Reading the label with the study, this specimen's time point is: pre-treatment baseline. Blood was sampled before treatment (T0) and at week 3 (W3), after the first cycle of checkpoint blockade. Except for two patients with rapid clinical progression, response was assessed 12 weeks after the first infusion by RECIST 1.1; disease control meant complete response, partial response or stable disease. Patients were not eligible if they had prior systemic cancer treatment, concomitant immunosuppressant therapy or synchronous other active malignancies. To track both circulating cells and T cell turnover, TCR beta was sequenced from bulk PBMC as well as from plasma cell-free DNA. Lymphoprep and SepMate tubes were used to isolate PBMC from blood, and red cell lysis was then performed. QIAamp DNA Blood Mini kits were used to extract DNA from PBMC and sorted T cell subsets. Every bulk PBMC sample had a fixed 350 ng of DNA loaded. TCR beta CDR3 sequences were amplified from genomic DNA using the immunoSEQ TCRb Assay kit according to manufacturer instructions. The KAPA Library Quantification Kit for Illumina platforms was used to quantify pooled libraries by qPCR. Sequencing of the pooled libraries was done on an Illumina NextSeq 500, with clustering at about 0.55-1.2 pM. Under the source paper's analysis protocol: Analysis of the TCR data relied on immunoSEQ ANALYZER and the R LymphoSeq package. A rearrangement efficiency score was calculated as productive divided by the sum of productive and non-productive CDR3 sequences. Within each patient, timepoints were compared pairwise for clonality, measured with the Gini coefficient, and for diversity, measured with the Renyi index at alpha=1. Clonal relatedness, based on an edit distance of 3, and repertoire similarity, based on the Bhattacharyya coefficient, were both computed in LymphoSeq. To classify response, a linear discriminant analysis based on week-3 changes in clonality and diversity was built using the R MASS and caret packages. In its TCRdb copy, this immuneACCESS table keeps in-frame sequences only and misses some clones. Where compared with another copy, unresolved V genes explain less than half of these, and the others have no known cause. V and J calls plus clone size are reproduced from that table; the DNA served to infer D and trimming. The sample has fewer than 18,000 clones on record, approximately 87% of them singletons. Roughly 5% of the sample is held by the ten biggest clonotypes.

Sample: blood, taken from a patient treated with checkpoint blockade. The chain uses TRBV7-8 and TRBJ1-5; the D region possibly corresponds to TRBD1 (6 bases align). The TCR sequence derives from a human donor with melanoma. Read as DNA, the sequence is TGTGCCAGCAGCATCGCCAGGGGAAATGGCAATCAGCCCCAGCATTTT. This translates into CASSIARGNGNQPQHF.